One and the same sample provided the 2 T cell receptor beta chains below, sequenced in a study of beta chain features in type 1 diabetes. Study results and caveats: In all four CD4+ subsets, TCRB CDR3 length was significantly, moderately reduced in type 1 diabetes.

For these receptors, no antigen is known. Expressed TCRB transcripts got sequenced, as all isolated RNA was reverse transcribed. The method was immunoSEQ multiplex PCR; TCRdb's version includes in-frame clones alone and lacks a portion of them. In the table there are roughly 220,000 clones, 15% to 20% of which are singletons. The sample was naive CD4+ T cells from blood. The receptors come from a man under 40 with type 1 diabetes.

This clone was seen only a few times. The V call is TRBV4-2, the J call TRBJ2-7; a possible D gene is TRBD1 (5 bases). Germline-derived CDR1 and CDR2 are LGHNA and YNFKEQ. Trimming removed 1 base at V and 2 bases at J, with 18 bases between. The CDR3 covers 17 residues. The CDR3 DNA sequence: TGTGCCAGCAGCCAAGCAGCAGGGCAGGGCGATGCCTACGAGCAGTACTTC. Amino acid sequence: CASSQAAGQGDAYEQYF.

This clone came up a few times. This chain connects TRBV6-1 to TRBJ2-5; D is perhaps TRBD1 or TRBD2 (6 bases each). Germline CDR1 reads MNHNS; CDR2 reads SASEGT. The CDR3 is 14 amino acids. CDR3 in amino acids: CEEQNPGAPETQYF. Written as DNA, the CDR3 is TGTGAGGAGCAGAACCCGGGGGCCCCAGAGACCCAGTACTTC.